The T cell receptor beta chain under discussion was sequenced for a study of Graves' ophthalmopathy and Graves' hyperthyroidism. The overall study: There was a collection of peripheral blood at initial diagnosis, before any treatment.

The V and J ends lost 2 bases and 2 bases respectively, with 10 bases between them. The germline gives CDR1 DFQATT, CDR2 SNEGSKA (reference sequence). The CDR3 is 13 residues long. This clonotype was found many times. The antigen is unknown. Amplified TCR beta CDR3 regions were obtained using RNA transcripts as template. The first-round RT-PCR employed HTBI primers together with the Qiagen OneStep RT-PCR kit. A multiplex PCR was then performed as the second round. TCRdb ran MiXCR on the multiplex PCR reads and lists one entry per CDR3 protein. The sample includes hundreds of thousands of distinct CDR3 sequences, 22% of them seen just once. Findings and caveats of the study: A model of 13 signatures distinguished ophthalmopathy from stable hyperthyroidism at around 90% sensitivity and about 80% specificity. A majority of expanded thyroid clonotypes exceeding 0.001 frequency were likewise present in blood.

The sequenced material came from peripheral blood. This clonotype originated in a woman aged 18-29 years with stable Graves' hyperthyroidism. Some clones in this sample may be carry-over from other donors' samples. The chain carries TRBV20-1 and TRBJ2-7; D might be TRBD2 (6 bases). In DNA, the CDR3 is TGCAGTGCTAGACAGGGAGGAACCTACGAGCAGTACTTC. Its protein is CSARQGGTYEQYF.